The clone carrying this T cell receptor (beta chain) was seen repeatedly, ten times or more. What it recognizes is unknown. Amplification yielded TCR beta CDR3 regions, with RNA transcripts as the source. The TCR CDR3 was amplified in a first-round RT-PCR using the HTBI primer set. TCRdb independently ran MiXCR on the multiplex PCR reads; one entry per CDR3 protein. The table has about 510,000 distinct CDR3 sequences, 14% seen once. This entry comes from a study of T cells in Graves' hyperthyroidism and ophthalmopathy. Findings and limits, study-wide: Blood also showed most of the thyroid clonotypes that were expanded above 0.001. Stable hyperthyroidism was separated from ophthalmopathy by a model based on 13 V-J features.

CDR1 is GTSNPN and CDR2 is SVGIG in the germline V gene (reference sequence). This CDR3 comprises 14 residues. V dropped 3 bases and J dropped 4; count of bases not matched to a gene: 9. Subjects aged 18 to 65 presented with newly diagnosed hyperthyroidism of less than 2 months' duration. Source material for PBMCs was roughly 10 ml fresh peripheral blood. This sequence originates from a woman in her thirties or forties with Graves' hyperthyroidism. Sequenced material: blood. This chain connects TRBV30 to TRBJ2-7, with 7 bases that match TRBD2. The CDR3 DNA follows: TGTGCCTGGAGCGGCCTAGCGGCAGGATACGAGCAGTACTTC. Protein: CAWSGLAAGYEQYF.